This TCR beta chain was profiled in a study of shared clonotypes between healthy human individuals. About the research overall: CD4 naive cells filled three plates per donor, CD4 memory three, CD8 naive two and CD8 memory one.

Everyone who donated was a Caucasian adult who lived in Nashville, Tennessee. CDR3 size: 13 residues. V lost 3 bases to trimming and J lost 3 bases, with 9 bases between them. Germline CDR1 reads WNHNN; CDR2 reads SYGVQD (reference sequence). Libraries were prepared by immunoSEQ multiplex PCR; TCRdb keeps only in-frame clonotypes and omits some of them. The sample has some 2.1 million clones, roughly 95% seen once. The sample holds one count of this clone. The receptor was isolated from a man aged 18 to 30 in good health. The rearrangement links TRBV10-1 to TRBJ2-7; possible D gene TRBD1, 6 bases. Sequenced sample: naive CD4+ T cells sorted from blood. Subset given: CD45RA+ positively selected. The CDR3 sequence: CASSEGQNYEQYF. DNA for the CDR3: TGCGCCAGCAGTGAAGGACAGAACTACGAGCAGTACTTC.